These T cell receptor beta chains were read from a single sample in a study of somatic mutations in cytotoxic T cells in rheumatoid arthritis. The protocol was immunoSEQ multiplex PCR, while the TCRdb copy is restricted to in-frame clones and leaves out a portion. The table lists approximately 33,000 clones, about 84% of them singletons. The source material was CD8+ T cells sorted from blood. The source of these receptors is a man aged 35 to 55 in good health. CDR3s include the opening cysteine and the closing phenylalanine or tryptophan. Each record gives: clone size, V gene, D gene, J gene, CDR3 DNA, CDR3 protein. A D gene is named only where the DNA matches it firmly. For some rows the clone size is stated as once, few or many, or as a class when expanded; others skip it.

-	TRBV4-1	TRBD1	TRBJ1-5	TGCGCCAGCAGCCACGCGGGACAGGGGAGTCAGCCCCAGCATTTT	CASSHAGQGSQPQHF
-	TRBV29-1	-	TRBJ1-2	TGCAGCGTCGTCCGATCCCAGGGGCCCTATGGCTACACCTTC	CSVVRSQGPYGYTF
-	TRBV4-1	TRBD2	TRBJ2-5	TGCGCCAGCAGCCAAGGCGAGGCGGGAGGCCATATTACCCAGTACTTC	CASSQGEAGGHITQYF
few	TRBV11-1	-	TRBJ1-1	TGTGCCAGCAGCTTAGAGATGGGGGATATAGCTTTCTTT	CASSLEMGDIAFF
once	TRBV27	-	TRBJ2-2	TGTGCCAGCTGGATCAGCCCTGGGGAGCTGTTTTTT	CASWISPGELFF
-	TRBV28	-	TRBJ2-3	TGTGCCAGCAGTTACTCACTAGACGCAGGCACAGATACGCAGTATTTT	CASSYSLDAGTDTQYF
-	TRBV6-5	-	TRBJ2-1	TGTGCCAGCATCGGGCTCTACAATGAGCAGTTCTTC	CASIGLYNEQFF
once	TRBV27	TRBD2	TRBJ2-1	TGTGCCAGCAGTCCCGGGGGGGTTAGGAATGAGCAGTTCTTC	CASSPGGVRNEQFF
-	TRBV6-5	-	TRBJ2-2	TGTGCCAGCAGTTACTCAGACAGACTTCACGGGGAGCTGTTTTTT	CASSYSDRLHGELFF
-	TRBV4-1	-	TRBJ1-1	TGCGCCAGCAGCCAAGATTTCGACAGGTGGTCGAACACTGAAGCTTTCTTT	CASSQDFDRWSNTEAFF
-	TRBV29-1	TRBD1	TRBJ2-3	TGCAGCGTTCCCGGGACAGTCACAGATACGCAGTATTTT	CSVPGTVTDTQYF
-	TRBV4-1	-	TRBJ2-2	TGCGCCAGCCAATCCGGGACACTTAACACCGGGGAGCTGTTTTTT	CASQSGTLNTGELFF
-	TRBV14	TRBD1	TRBJ1-1	TGTGCCAGCAGCCAAGCTCCGGGACAGGGGGCTATCATGAACACTGAAGCTTTCTTT	CASSQAPGQGAIMNTEAFF
-	TRBV6-5	-	TRBJ2-2	TGTGCCAGCAGTTACTCTTCGGGAAACACCGGGGAGCTGTTTTTT	CASSYSSGNTGELFF
-	TRBV11-1	TRBD1	TRBJ1-5	TGTGCCAGCAGTCTTGACAGGGAGGGCCAGCCCCAGCATTTT	CASSLDREGQPQHF
-	TRBV6-1	TRBD2	TRBJ2-2	TGTGCCAGCAGTGATCCTCTATACGGGAGGGCCCAGACCGGGGAGCTGTTTTTT	CASSDPLYGRAQTGELFF
-	TRBV28	-	TRBJ1-4	TGTGCCAGCAGCCACGGGAGTGCAACTAATGAAAAACTGTTTTTT	CASSHGSATNEKLFF
-	TRBV19	-	TRBJ2-7	TGTGCCAGTAGTATGGTGGGGACGCGCGAGCAGTACTTC	CASSMVGTREQYF
-	TRBV6-5	TRBD1	TRBJ2-7	TGTGCCAGCAGTTACTCCGGGACAGGGGGCTACGAGCAGTACTTC	CASSYSGTGGYEQYF
-	TRBV27	TRBD2	TRBJ2-1	TGTGCCAGCAGTTTATGGGGGGCGACTAGCGAGGTATACAATGAGCAGTTCTTC	CASSLWGATSEVYNEQFF
once	TRBV5-6	-	TRBJ2-3	TGTGCCAGCAGCTGGGCGCTTGATACGCAGTATTTT	CASSWALDTQYF
-	TRBV7-2	TRBD2	TRBJ2-5	TGTGCCAGCAGCTGGGGACTAGCGGGAACAAAGACCCAGTACTTC	CASSWGLAGTKTQYF
-	TRBV30	-	TRBJ2-5	TGTGCCTGTTGGCTAGGTCCCCCACCGTACTTC	CACWLGPPPYF
-	TRBV6-1	TRBD1	TRBJ2-7	TGTGCCAGCAGTGTTCACAGGGGCTACGAGCAGTACTTC	CASSVHRGYEQYF
-	TRBV2	-	TRBJ1-1	TGTGCCAGCAGTGAATGGGCAGGGCCCATGAACACTGAAGCTTTCTTT	CASSEWAGPMNTEAFF
-	TRBV11-2	-	TRBJ2-7	TGTGCCAGCAGCTCGGCCGTGCTTTACGAGCAGTACTTC	CASSSAVLYEQYF
-	TRBV5-1	TRBD1	TRBJ1-1	TGCGCCAGCAGCTTGTCGCGACAGGGGGCGGACAACACTGAAGCTTTCTTT	CASSLSRQGADNTEAFF
-	TRBV9	TRBD1	TRBJ1-1	TGTGCCAGCAGCCCTACAGGGGCTGAAGCTTTCTTT	CASSPTGAEAFF
-	TRBV10-2	-	TRBJ1-1	TGCGCCAGCAGTGACCCAGTTGAAGCTTTCTTT	CASSDPVEAFF
once	TRBV7-9	TRBD2	TRBJ2-1	TGTGCCAGCAGCCCGAATCTAGCGGGATTGATGAATGAGCAGTTCTTC	CASSPNLAGLMNEQFF